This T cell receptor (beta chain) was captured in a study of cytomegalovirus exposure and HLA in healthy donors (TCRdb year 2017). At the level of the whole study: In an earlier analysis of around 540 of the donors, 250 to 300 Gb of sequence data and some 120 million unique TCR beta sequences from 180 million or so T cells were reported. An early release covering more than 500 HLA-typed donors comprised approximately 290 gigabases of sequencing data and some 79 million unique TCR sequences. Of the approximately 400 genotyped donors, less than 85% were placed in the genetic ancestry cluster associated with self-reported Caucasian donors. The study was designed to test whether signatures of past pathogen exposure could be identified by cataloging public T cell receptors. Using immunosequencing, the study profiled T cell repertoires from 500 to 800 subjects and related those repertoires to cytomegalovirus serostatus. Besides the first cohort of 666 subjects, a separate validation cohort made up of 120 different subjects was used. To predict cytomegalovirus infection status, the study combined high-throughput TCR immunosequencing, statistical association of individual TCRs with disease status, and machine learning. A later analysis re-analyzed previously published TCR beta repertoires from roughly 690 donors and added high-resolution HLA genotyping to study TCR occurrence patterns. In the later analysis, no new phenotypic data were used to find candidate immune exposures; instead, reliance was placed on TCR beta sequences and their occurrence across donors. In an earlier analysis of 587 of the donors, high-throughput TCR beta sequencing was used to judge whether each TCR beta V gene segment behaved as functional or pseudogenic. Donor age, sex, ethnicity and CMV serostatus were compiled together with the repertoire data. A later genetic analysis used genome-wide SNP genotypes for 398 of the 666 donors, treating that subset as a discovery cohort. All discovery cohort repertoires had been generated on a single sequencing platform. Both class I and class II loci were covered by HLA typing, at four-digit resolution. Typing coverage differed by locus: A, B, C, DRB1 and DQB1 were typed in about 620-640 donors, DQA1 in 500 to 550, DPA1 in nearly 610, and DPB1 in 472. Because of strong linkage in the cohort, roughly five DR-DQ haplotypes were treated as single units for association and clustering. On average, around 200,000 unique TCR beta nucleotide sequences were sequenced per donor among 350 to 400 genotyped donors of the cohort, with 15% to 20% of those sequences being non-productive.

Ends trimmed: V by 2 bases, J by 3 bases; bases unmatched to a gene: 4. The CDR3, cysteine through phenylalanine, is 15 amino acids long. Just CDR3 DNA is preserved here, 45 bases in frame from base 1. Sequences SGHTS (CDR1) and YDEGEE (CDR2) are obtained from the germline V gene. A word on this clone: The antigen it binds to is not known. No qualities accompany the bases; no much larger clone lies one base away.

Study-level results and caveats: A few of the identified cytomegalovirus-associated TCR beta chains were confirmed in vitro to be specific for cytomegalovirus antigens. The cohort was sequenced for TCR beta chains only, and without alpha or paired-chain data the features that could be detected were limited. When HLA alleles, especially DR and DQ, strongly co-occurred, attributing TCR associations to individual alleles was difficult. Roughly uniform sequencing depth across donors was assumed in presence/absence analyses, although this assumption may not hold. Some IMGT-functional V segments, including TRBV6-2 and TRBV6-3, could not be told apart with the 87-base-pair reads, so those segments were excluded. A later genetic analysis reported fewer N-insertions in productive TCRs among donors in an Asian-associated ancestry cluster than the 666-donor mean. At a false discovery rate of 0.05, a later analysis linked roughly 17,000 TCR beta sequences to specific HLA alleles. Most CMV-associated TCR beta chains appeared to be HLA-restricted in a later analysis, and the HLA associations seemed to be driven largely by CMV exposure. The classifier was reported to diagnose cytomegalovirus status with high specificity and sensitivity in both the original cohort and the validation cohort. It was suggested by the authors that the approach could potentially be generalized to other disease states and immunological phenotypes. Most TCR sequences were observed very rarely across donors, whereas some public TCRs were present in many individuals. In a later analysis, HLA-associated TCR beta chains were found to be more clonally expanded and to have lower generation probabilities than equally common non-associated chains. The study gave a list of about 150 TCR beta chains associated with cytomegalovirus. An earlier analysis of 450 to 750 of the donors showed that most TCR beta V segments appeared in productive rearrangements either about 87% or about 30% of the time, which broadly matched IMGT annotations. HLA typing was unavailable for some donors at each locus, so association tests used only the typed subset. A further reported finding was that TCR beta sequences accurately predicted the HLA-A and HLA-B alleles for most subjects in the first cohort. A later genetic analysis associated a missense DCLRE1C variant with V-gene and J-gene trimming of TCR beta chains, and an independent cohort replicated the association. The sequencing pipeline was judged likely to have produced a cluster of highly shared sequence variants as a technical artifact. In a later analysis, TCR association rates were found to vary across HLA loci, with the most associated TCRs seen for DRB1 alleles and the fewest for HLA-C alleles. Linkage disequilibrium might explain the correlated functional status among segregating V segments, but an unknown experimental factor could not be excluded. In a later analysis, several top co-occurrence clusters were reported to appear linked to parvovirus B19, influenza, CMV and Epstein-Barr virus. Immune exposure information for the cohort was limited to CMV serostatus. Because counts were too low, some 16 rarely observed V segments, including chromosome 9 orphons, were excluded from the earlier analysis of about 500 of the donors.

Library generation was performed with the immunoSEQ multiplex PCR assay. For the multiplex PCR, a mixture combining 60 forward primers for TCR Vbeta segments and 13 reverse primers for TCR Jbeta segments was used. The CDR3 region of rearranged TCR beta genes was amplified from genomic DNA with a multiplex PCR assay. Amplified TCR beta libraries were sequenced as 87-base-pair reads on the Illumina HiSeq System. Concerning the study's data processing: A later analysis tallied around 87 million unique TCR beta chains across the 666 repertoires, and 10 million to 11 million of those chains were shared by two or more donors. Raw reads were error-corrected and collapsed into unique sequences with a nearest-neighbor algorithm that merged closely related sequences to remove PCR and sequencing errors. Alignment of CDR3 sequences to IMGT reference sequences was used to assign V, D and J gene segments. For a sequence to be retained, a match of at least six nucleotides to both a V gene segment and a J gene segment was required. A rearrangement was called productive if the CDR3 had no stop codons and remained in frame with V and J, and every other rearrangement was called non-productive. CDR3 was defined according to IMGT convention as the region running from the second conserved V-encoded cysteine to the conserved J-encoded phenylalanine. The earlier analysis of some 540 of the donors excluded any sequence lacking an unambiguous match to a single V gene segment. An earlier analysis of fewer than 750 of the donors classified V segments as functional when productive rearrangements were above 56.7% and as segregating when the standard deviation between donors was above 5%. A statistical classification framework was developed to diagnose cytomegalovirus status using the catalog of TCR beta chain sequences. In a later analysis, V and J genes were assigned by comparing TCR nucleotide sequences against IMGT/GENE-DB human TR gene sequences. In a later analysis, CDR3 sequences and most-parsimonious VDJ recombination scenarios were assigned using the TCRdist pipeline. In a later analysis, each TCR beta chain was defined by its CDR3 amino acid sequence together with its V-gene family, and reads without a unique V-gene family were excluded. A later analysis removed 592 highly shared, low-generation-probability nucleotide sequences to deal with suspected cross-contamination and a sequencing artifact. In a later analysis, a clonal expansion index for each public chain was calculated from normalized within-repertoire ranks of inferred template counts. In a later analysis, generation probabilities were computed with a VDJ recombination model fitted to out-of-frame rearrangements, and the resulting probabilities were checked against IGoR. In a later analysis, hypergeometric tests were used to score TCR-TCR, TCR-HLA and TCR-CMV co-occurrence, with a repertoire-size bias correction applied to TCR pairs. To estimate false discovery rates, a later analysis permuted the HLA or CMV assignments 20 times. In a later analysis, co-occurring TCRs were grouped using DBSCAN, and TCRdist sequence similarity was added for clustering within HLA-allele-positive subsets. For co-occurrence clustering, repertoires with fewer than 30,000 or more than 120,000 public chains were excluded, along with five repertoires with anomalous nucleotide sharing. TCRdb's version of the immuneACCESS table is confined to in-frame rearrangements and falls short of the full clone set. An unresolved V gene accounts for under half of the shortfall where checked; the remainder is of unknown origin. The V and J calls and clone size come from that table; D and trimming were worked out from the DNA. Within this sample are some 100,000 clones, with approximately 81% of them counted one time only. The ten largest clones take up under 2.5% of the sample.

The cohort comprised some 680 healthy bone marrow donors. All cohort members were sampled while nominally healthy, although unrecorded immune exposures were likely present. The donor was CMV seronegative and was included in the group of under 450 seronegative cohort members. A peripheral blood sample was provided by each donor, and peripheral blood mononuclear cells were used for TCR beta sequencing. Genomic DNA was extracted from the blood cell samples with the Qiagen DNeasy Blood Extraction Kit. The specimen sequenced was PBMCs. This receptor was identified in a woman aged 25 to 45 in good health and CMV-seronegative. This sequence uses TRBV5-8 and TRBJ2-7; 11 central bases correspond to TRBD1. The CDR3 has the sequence CASSFPGTGGYEQYF. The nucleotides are TGTGCCAGCAGCTTTCCCGGGACAGGGGGCTACGAGCAGTACTTC.